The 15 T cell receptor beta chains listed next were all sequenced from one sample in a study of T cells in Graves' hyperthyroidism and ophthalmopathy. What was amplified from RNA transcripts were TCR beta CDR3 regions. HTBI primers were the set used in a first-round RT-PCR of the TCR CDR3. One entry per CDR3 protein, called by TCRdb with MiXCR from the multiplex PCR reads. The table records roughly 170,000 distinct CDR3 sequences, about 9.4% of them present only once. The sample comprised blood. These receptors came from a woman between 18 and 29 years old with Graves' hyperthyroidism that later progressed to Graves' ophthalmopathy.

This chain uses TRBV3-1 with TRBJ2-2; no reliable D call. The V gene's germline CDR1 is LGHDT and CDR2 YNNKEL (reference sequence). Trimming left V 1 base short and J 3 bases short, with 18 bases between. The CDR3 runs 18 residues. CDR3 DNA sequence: TGTGCCAGCAGCCAAGTACAACAGACGGATATACACACCGGGGAGCTGTTTTTT. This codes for CASSQVQQTDIHTGELFF. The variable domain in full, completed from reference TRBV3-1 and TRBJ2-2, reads DTAVSQTPKYLVTQMGNDKSIKCEQNLGHDTMYWYKQDSKKFLKIMFSYNNKELIINETVPNRFSPKSPDKAHLNLHINSLELGDSAVYFCASSQVQQTDIHTGELFFGEGSRLTVL.

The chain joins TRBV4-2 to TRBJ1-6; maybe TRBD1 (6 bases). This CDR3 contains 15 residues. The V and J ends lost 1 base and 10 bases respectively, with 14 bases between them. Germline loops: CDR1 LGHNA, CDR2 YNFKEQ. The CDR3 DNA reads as TGTGCCAGCAGCCAAGCCCCAGGGGCGGAATCACCCCTCCACTTT. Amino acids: CASSQAPGAESPLHF.

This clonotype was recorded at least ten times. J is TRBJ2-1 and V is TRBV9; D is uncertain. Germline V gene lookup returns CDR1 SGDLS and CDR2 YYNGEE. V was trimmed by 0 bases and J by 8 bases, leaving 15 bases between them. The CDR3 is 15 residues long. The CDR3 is CASSVAGRDWDEQFF. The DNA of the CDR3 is TGTGCCAGCAGCGTAGCCGGTAGGGATTGGGATGAGCAGTTCTTC.

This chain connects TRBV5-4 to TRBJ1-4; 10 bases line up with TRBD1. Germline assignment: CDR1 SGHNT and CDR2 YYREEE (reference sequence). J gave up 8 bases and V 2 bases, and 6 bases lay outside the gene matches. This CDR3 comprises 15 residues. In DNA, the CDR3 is TGTGCCAGCAGCTTAAGGACAGGGGGAAGCGAAAAACTGTTTTTT. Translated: CASSLRTGGSEKLFF.

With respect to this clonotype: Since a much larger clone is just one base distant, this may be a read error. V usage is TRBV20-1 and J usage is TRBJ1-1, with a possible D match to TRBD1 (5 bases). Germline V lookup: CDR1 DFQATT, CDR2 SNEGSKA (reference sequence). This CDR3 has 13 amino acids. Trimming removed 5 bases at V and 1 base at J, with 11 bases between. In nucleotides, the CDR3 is TGCAGTGCTGGAGGACATTGGAACACTGAAGCTTTCTTT. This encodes CSAGGHWNTEAFF.

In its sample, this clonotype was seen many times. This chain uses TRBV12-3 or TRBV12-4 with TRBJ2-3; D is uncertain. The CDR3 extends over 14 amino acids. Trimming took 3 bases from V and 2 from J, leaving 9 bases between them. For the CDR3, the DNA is TGTGCCAGCAGTTTGTTGACACCCACAGATACGCAGTATTTT. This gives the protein CASSLLTPTDTQYF.

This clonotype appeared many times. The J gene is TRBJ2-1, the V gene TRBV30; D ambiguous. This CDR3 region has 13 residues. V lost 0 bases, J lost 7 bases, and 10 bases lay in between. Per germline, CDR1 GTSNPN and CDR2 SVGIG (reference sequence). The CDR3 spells CAWSVGFDNEQFF. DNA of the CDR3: TGTGCCTGGAGTGTGGGCTTCGATAATGAGCAGTTCTTC.

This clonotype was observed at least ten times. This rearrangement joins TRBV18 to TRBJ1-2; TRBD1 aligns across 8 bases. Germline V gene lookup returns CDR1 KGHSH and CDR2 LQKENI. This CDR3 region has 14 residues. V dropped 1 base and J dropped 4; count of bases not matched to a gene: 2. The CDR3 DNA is TGTGCCAGCTCACCACTTACAGGGGGCTATGGCTACACCTTC. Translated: CASSPLTGGYGYTF.

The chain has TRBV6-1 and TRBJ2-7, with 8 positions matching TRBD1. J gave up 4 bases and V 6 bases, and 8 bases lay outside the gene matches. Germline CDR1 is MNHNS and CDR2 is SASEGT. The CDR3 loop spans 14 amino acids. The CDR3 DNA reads TGTGCCAGCAGCCCGACAGGGGATCTATACGAGCAGTACTTC. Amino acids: CASSPTGDLYEQYF.

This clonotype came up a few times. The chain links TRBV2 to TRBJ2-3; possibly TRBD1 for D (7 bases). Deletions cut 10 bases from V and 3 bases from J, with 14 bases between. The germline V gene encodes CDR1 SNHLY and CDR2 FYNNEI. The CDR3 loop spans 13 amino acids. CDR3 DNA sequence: TGTGCCACCGCACAGGGGAGGACAGATACGCAGTATTTT. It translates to CATAQGRTDTQYF.

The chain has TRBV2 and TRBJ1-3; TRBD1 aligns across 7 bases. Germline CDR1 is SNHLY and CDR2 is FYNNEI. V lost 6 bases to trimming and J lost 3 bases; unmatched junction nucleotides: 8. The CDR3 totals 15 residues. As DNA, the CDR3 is TGTGCCAGCAGCGGGGGACAGCGGATTGGAAACACCATATATTTT. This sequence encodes CASSGGQRIGNTIYF.

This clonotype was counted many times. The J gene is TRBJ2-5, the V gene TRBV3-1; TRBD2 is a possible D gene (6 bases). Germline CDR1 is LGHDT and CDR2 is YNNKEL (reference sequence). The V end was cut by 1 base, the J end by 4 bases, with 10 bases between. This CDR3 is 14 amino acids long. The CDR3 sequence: CASSQGGAGETQYF. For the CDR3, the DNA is TGTGCCAGCAGCCAAGGGGGAGCGGGAGAGACCCAGTACTTC.

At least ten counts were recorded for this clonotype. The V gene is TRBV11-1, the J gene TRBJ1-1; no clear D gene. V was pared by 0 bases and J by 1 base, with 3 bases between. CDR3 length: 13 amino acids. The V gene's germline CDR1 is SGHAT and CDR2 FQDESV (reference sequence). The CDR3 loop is CASSLAKNTEAFF. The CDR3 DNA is TGTGCCAGCAGCTTAGCGAAGAACACTGAAGCTTTCTTT.

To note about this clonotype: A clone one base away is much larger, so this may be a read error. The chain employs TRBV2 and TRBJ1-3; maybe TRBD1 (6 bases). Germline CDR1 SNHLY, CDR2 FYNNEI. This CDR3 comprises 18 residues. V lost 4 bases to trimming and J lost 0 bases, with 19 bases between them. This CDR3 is CASSGYRGGPSSGNTIYF. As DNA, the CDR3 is TGTGCCAGCAGTGGATATCGGGGGGGCCCCAGCTCTGGAAACACCATATATTTT.

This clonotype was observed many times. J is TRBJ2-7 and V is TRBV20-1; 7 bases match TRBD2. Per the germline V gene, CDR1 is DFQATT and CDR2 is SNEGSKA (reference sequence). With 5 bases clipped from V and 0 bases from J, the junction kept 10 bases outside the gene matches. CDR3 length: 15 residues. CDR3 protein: CSASPSGRSSYEQYF. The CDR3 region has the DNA TGCAGTGCTTCTCCATCCGGGAGGAGCTCCTACGAGCAGTACTTC.